This TCR beta chain emerged from a study of T-cell reconstitution after alpha-beta-depleted transplantation in children. The CDR3 is made up of 13 amino acids. Trimming cost V 3 bases and J 2 bases, with 8 bases left between them. In this sample, this clonotype turned up many times. The TCRbeta library incorporated unique molecular identifiers. MiXCR was run by TCRdb on the PCR reads, yielding one entry per CDR3 protein. The sample records about 610,000 distinct CDR3 sequences, 10% to 13% being singletons. The source is a human donor who donated a stem cell graft to a child with acute myeloid leukemia. The chain has TRBV12-3 or TRBV12-4 and TRBJ2-7, with unresolved D. Specimen: PBMCs from the stem cell graft donor, collected from the stem cell graft. The CDR3 region has the DNA TGTGCCAGCAGTTTGGTAGCCACCTACGAGCAGTACTTC. This gives the protein CASSLVATYEQYF.